This T cell receptor beta chain was captured in a study of CD8+ T cells in alopecia areata (dated by TCRdb to 2017 to 2018). Notes on the research overall: Treated patients were enrolled in an open-label pilot trial of oral tofacitinib, 5 to 10 mg twice daily, for moderate-to-severe alopecia areata. Scalp clonality was compared across normal scalp (n=4), patchy alopecia areata scalp (n=8), and alopecia totalis/universalis scalp (n=8). Amplification of TCRbeta CDR3 regions was done by immunoSEQ multiplex PCR using 35 Vbeta forward primers and 13 Jbeta reverse primers. Human TCRbeta sequencing covered scalp tissue and sorted CD4+ and CD8+ peripheral blood T cells from patchy and totalis/universalis alopecia areata patients and healthy controls. Patients stayed on tofacitinib for 6 to 18 months and then had 6 months of follow-up off drug so that delayed response and recurrence could be assessed. Tofacitinib-treated patients had biopsies at baseline and at 4 and 24 weeks of treatment, with a later scalp biopsy in several patients. To study T cell clonal expansion in alopecia areata, the researchers applied high-throughput TCRbeta sequencing to both the C3H/HeJ mouse model and human patients. The SALT score, which quantifies the percentage of affected scalp surface area, was used to measure disease severity in treated patients. The RNA source kit depended on sample type: the PAXgene miRNA kit for fixed scalp, the miRNeasy kit for PBMCs, and the RNeasy kit for mouse skin.

The sample's time point label, decoded: around 4 weeks on oral tofacitinib. The label giving this sample's treatment or condition can be read as: oral pan-JAK inhibitor, 5-10 mg twice daily. Peripheral blood and lesional scalp punch biopsies were obtained from patients with alopecia areata. After PBMCs were isolated by density centrifugation and stained for CD3, CD4 and CD8, a FACSAria was used to sort CD4+ and CD8+ T cells. From cysteine to phenylalanine, the CDR3 is 13 amino acids long. Only the CDR3 DNA is retained, 39 bases long and in frame from the first base. V lost 0 bases and J lost 2 bases; the stretch between them is 2 bases long. Looking up the germline V gene (reference sequence) yields CDR1 MNHNY and CDR2 SVGAGI. This clone was found once. Which antigen it targets is not known. Base qualities are not recorded, but no much larger clone differs from it by a single base. Points the paper makes about the study in general: During tofacitinib treatment, many expanded lesional clones remained in scalp and blood, and this persistence may partly explain relapse after treatment is stopped. Because the treated cohort was small and included a single nonresponder, larger studies are needed to assess links between baseline CD8+ expansion and response. Unlike mouse skin, where gammadelta T cells dominate, normal human skin contains resident alphabeta T cells that get sequenced too, which complicates analysis of the scalp TCR repertoire. Shared TCR sequences between patients were less evident than in mice, which may be partly attributable to HLA diversity in the patient population. Lesional scalp, especially in alopecia totalis/universalis, showed higher clonality and more expanded CD8+ clones than normal scalp, suggesting antigenic drive. Tofacitinib significantly decreased scalp clonality and the number of expanded CD8+ clones among the top 100 scalp clones.

The library was made by the immunoSEQ multiplex PCR assay. To provide template for TCR sequencing, every sample had RNA extracted and reverse transcribed into cDNA. SuperScript III was used to make first-strand cDNA, primed with a 2:1 mix of oligo-dT and random hexamers. A synthetic immune receptor repertoire was used to measure amplification bias, and any remaining bias was corrected computationally. In the authors' own workflow: After raw reads were preprocessed to remove errors, the CDR3 was defined following IMGT conventions as running from the conserved cysteine to phenylalanine. Clonality was calculated as 1 minus Shannon entropy normalized by log2 of the number of productive unique TCRs. Whether each scalp clone was CD4 or CD8 was inferred by checking scalp TCRbeta sequences against the CD4 and CD8 repertoires from sorted blood. TCRdb stores this immuneACCESS table with in-frame sequences only. Part of the clones is absent; in the studies checked, under half of the shortfall reflects unresolved V genes, and no reason is known for the rest. V and J calls and clone size are copied from that table; D and trimming were computed from the DNA. This sample is represented by over 100,000 clones; 53% of them were singletons. In total, the top ten clones hold about 0.5% of the sample.

Sequencing was performed on CD4+ T cells sorted from blood, taken at week 4, from a patient treated with tofacitinib. This clonotype was obtained from a human donor with alopecia areata. The receptor chain draws on TRBV6-6 and TRBJ1-5, with no D gene named confidently. The nucleotide sequence is TGTGCCAGCAGTTACTCCCGCAATCAGCCCCAGCATTTT. It encodes CASSYSRNQPQHF.